This TCR beta chain came from a study of blood T cell repertoires in COVID-19. Study summary: Samples taken during acute and convalescent COVID-19 were collected in the United States, Italy and Spain. The cDNA or gDNA used as material had been derived from T cells, B-cell-depleted T cells, or PBMCs.

In the authors' workflow: Estimates of nucleated cell counts were drawn from the amplification of reference gene primers. The table came from immunoSEQ multiplex PCR; TCRdb's copy has only in-frame clones and leaves some out. The DNA gave D and trimming, while V, J and clone size come from that table. The sample includes about 74,000 clones, approximately 86% of them seen just once. This clone was seen a few times. The CDR3 sequence is 11 residues long. Germline lookup yields CDR1 SGHRS and CDR2 YFSETQ. Trimming removed 3 bases from V and 8 bases from J, with 7 bases in between. The TCR sequence derives from an elderly woman with active or convalescent COVID-19. V and J are TRBV5-1 and TRBJ2-3; no clear D. The sequenced sample consisted of peripheral blood. The CDR3 DNA reads TGCGCCAGCAGCTCTCAGGCTACGCAGTATTTT. Translating it yields CASSSQATQYF. Drawing the rest from reference TRBV5-1 and TRBJ2-3, the complete variable domain is KAGVTQTPRYLIKTRGQQVTLSCSPISGHRSVSWYQQTPGQGLQFLFEYFSETQRNKGNFPGRFSGRQFSNSRSEMNVSTLELGDSALYLCASSSQATQYFGPGTRLTVL.